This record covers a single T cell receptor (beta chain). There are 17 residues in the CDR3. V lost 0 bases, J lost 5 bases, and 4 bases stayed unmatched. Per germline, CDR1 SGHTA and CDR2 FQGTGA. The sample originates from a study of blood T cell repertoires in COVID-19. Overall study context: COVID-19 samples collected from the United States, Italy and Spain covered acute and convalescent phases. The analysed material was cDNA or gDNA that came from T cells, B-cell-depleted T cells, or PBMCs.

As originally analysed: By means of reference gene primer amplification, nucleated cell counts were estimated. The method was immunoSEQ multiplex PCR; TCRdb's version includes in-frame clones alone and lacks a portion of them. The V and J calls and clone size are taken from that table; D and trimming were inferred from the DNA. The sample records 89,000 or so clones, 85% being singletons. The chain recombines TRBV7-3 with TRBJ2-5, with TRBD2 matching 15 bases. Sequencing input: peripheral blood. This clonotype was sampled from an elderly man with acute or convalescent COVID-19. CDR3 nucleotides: TGTGCCAGCAGCTTAACGGGGACTAGCGGGAGGTCGGAGACCCAGTACTTC. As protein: CASSLTGTSGRSETQYF.